The entry that follows covers one T cell receptor beta chain sequence. Its cognate antigen is unknown. Trimming removed 5 bases at V and 3 bases at J, with 10 bases between. The CDR3 length is 12 residues. The germline V gene has CDR1 DFQATT and CDR2 SNEGSKA (reference sequence). The data originate from a study of T cells in Graves' hyperthyroidism and ophthalmopathy. Study observations and caveats: The blood repertoire included most of the expanded thyroid clonotypes above 0.001.

TCR beta CDR3 regions were amplified from RNA transcripts. Initially, a first-round RT-PCR of the TCR CDR3 employed the HTBI primer set. From the multiplex PCR reads, TCRdb called clonotypes with MiXCR, one entry per CDR3 protein. The data contain approximately 620,000 distinct CDR3 sequences, 16% of them singletons. The gene calls are TRBV20-1 and TRBJ1-1; D gene ambiguous. The receptor was isolated from a woman in her thirties or forties with Graves' ophthalmopathy. Sequencing input: blood. DNA for the CDR3: TGCAGTGCTCCCAGAAGGGACACTGAAGCTTTCTTT. Protein product: CSAPRRDTEAFF.